This is a list of T cell receptor beta chains from one sample in a study of OX40 agonist ivuxolimab in advanced cancers. Sequencing used immunoSEQ multiplex PCR; TCRdb keeps in-frame clones, though not all of them. This table holds about 80,000 clones, approximately 84% found once. This specimen was CD4+ or CD8+ T cells sorted from blood, taken in a trial of the OX40 agonist ivuxolimab. Source of these receptors: an adult with an advanced solid tumor such as melanoma, head and neck, liver or kidney cancer. Each CDR3 is given with its conserved first and last residue. Each record gives: D gene, clone size, J gene, V gene, CDR3 protein, CDR3 DNA. A D gene is named only where the DNA matches it firmly. The size field is filled for only some rows; it gives once, few, many or a size class.

D gene: NA; clone size: NA; J gene: TRBJ1-6; V gene: TRBV7-2; CDR3 protein: CASSKINRDSPLHF; CDR3 DNA: TGTGCCAGCAGTAAAATAAATCGGGATTCACCCCTCCACTTT
D gene: NA; clone size: NA; J gene: TRBJ2-7; V gene: TRBV6-1; CDR3 protein: CASSRGRQVGEQYF; CDR3 DNA: TGTGCCAGCAGCCGCGGAAGACAGGTAGGCGAGCAGTACTTC
D gene: NA; clone size: few; J gene: TRBJ2-1; V gene: TRBV5-1; CDR3 protein: CASQFGAGALNNEQFF; CDR3 DNA: TGCGCCAGCCAATTCGGGGCGGGGGCCCTCAACAATGAGCAGTTCTTC
D gene: NA; clone size: NA; J gene: TRBJ1-5; V gene: TRBV18; CDR3 protein: CASSNQDRLFHF; CDR3 DNA: TGTGCCAGCTCAAATCAGGACAGACTCTTCCATTTT
D gene: NA; clone size: NA; J gene: TRBJ2-3; V gene: TRBV19; CDR3 protein: CASSIELPPTDTQYF; CDR3 DNA: TGTGCCAGTAGTATAGAACTCCCGCCCACAGATACGCAGTATTTT
D gene: NA; clone size: NA; J gene: TRBJ2-7; V gene: TRBV29-1; CDR3 protein: CSVDRSGSYEQYF; CDR3 DNA: TGCAGCGTTGACCGGTCGGGCTCCTACGAGCAGTACTTC
D gene: TRBD1; clone size: few; J gene: TRBJ1-1; V gene: TRBV14; CDR3 protein: CASSQLGDRRSTEAFF; CDR3 DNA: TGTGCCAGCAGCCAACTAGGGGACAGAAGGTCGACTGAAGCTTTCTTT
D gene: NA; clone size: NA; J gene: TRBJ1-5; V gene: TRBV6-5; CDR3 protein: CASRTGTLLTPHF; CDR3 DNA: TGTGCCAGCAGGACGGGGACCTTACTTACTCCGCATTTT
D gene: NA; clone size: NA; J gene: TRBJ2-7; V gene: TRBV5-1; CDR3 protein: CASSLPTDSYEQYF; CDR3 DNA: TGCGCCAGCAGCCTCCCGACAGACTCCTACGAGCAGTACTTC
D gene: NA; clone size: medium-sized; J gene: TRBJ2-7; V gene: TRBV19; CDR3 protein: CASSVRDSIYGEQYF; CDR3 DNA: TGTGCCAGTAGTGTCCGGGACTCTATTTATGGCGAGCAGTACTTC
D gene: NA; clone size: NA; J gene: TRBJ1-1; V gene: TRBV7-2; CDR3 protein: CASSLVRTMNTEAFF; CDR3 DNA: TGTGCCAGCAGCTTAGTGCGGACCATGAACACTGAAGCTTTCTTT
D gene: TRBD1; clone size: NA; J gene: TRBJ1-2; V gene: TRBV4-3; CDR3 protein: CASSQDLWTGGYTF; CDR3 DNA: TGCGCCAGCAGCCAAGATCTCTGGACAGGTGGCTACACCTTC
D gene: NA; clone size: NA; J gene: TRBJ1-2; V gene: TRBV21-1; CDR3 protein: CASSNRAGNPTNYGYTF; CDR3 DNA: TGTGCCAGCAGCAACCGGGCAGGGAACCCCACAAACTATGGCTACACCTTC